These 27 T cell receptor beta chains share one sample of origin, sequenced in a study of identical twins. Each CDR3 protein is one row after TCRdb ran MiXCR on the 5' RACE reads. Of around 510,000 distinct CDR3 sequences listed, 14% are singletons. This sample was also put to use in a study of yellow fever vaccine responses in identical twins.

Sequencing input: CD4+ T cells sorted from blood. The receptors stem from a woman aged 18 to 35 in good health.

Only a few counts were recorded for this clonotype. The gene calls are TRBV7-3 and TRBJ2-3; 13 bases are shared with TRBD2. The ends lost 5 bases at V and 6 bases at J; junction bases unmatched: 8. Per germline, CDR1 SGHTA and CDR2 FQGTGA. The CDR3 contains 16 residues. The CDR3, as DNA: TGTGCCAGCAGCCACGGGACTAGCGGGGTGGCGGATACGCAGTATTTT. This gives the protein CASSHGTSGVADTQYF.

This clonotype showed up just a few times. The J gene is TRBJ2-2, the V gene TRBV27; maybe TRBD2 (6 bases). The CDR3 is made up of 14 amino acids. V was pared by 8 bases and J by 0 bases, with 10 bases between. Germline CDR1 and CDR2: MNHEY and SMNVEV (reference sequence). CDR3 residues: CASRRDANTGELFF. Here the CDR3 DNA reads TGTGCCAGCCGGAGGGATGCGAACACCGGGGAGCTGTTTTTT.

This clonotype was seen a handful of times. The chain carries TRBV27 and TRBJ2-1; 9 bases are a match to TRBD2. V lost 6 bases, J lost 3 bases, and 6 bases stayed unmatched. This CDR3 has 15 residues. CDR1 is MNHEY and CDR2 is SMNVEV in the germline V gene (reference sequence). Here the CDR3 reads CASSPAGGVYNEQFF. DNA for the CDR3: TGTGCCAGCAGCCCGGCGGGGGGGGTCTACAATGAGCAGTTCTTC.

CDR3 loop: CSVAWGTGELFF. The DNA of the CDR3 is TGCAGCGTTGCCTGGGGGACCGGGGAGCTGTTTTTT. V and J are TRBV29-1 and TRBJ2-2; the D gene could be TRBD1 or TRBD2 (5 bases each). The CDR3 covers 12 residues. Germline CDR1 reads SQVTM; CDR2 reads ANQGSEA. V lost 4 bases and J lost 5, with 8 bases in between.

This sequence joins TRBV11-2 and TRBJ2-3; 11 positions match TRBD2. CDR1 and CDR2 from the germline V gene are SGHAT and FQNNGV. V shed 4 bases, J shed 0 bases, and the junction held 9 bases outside the gene matches. The CDR3 length is 18 residues. CDR3: CASSWLAGGYSSTDTQYF. As DNA, the CDR3 is TGTGCCAGCAGCTGGCTAGCGGGGGGTTATTCTAGCACAGATACGCAGTATTTT.

Only a few counts were recorded for this clonotype. The chain has TRBV28 and TRBJ2-5; possible D gene TRBD2, 6 bases. The germline V gene encodes CDR1 MDHEN and CDR2 SYDVKM. Trimming took off 7 bases at V and 5 bases at J, with 17 bases between the two ends. The CDR3 sequence is 14 residues long. The CDR3 nucleotides read TGTGCCAGCACCCAACCGGGGGAGTTGGAGACCCAGTACTTC. Amino acids: CASTQPGELETQYF.

This clonotype was seen a handful of times. The rearrangement joins TRBV7-3 to TRBJ2-5; D is ambiguous. From germline, CDR1 is SGHTA and CDR2 FQGTGA. The CDR3 loop spans 14 amino acids. The V and J ends lost 2 bases and 5 bases respectively, with 12 bases between them. CDR3 sequence reads: CASSLSPEWETQYF. DNA of the CDR3: TGTGCCAGCAGCTTATCTCCAGAGTGGGAGACCCAGTACTTC.

This clonotype came up many times. J is TRBJ2-7 and V is TRBV12-3 or TRBV12-4, with unresolved D. V lost 5 bases, J lost 3 bases, and 14 bases lay in between. The CDR3 contains 14 residues. CDR3 nucleotides: TGTGCCAGCAGTACGACGGTCGGGTTCTACGAGCAGTACTTC. This encodes CASSTTVGFYEQYF.

The chain combines TRBV27 with TRBJ2-1; 8 nucleotides align to TRBD1. This CDR3 is 14 amino acids long. Germline values: CDR1 MNHEY, CDR2 SMNVEV (reference sequence). Trimming took 4 bases from V and 4 from J; bases not matched to a gene: 3. The CDR3 here is CASSSTGVYNEQFF. CDR3 nucleotide sequence: TGTGCCAGCAGTTCGACAGGGGTGTACAATGAGCAGTTCTTC.

At least ten counts were recorded for this clonotype. The chain combines TRBV25-1 with TRBJ2-7; 8 nucleotides agree with TRBD1. The CDR3 extends over 16 amino acids. V shed 1 base, J shed 4 bases, and the junction held 9 bases outside the gene matches. Germline V gene data show CDR1 as MGHDK and CDR2 as SYGVNS. The CDR3 sequence: CASSEFLGQGLYEQYF. The CDR3 DNA reads TGTGCCAGCAGTGAATTTCTCGGACAGGGTTTGTACGAGCAGTACTTC.

The chain uses TRBV6-4 and TRBJ1-2, with 7 bases lining up with TRBD1. The CDR3 contains 14 residues. Germline V gives CDR1 MRHNA, CDR2 SNTAGT. The junction had 11 bases not matched to a gene; V was cut back by 5 bases and J by 8 bases. CDR3 bases: TGTGCCAGCAGTCCCGGTGGGACAGTGAAAGGCTACACCTTC. Protein: CASSPGGTVKGYTF.

This clonotype was seen only a few times. V and J are TRBV28 and TRBJ2-7, with 8 bases that match TRBD1. Germline loops: CDR1 MDHEN, CDR2 SYDVKM. The trim removed 5 bases at V and 3 bases at J, leaving 9 bases unmatched. The CDR3 is 15 residues long. The CDR3 DNA reads as TGTGCCAGCAGTCTCCGGGACAGGCCCAGCTACGAGCAGTACTTC. Protein product: CASSLRDRPSYEQYF.

This clonotype was detected only once. DNA for the CDR3: TGTGCCAGCAGTTACTTGGCCAGGGGACTCCAAACTTACCAGCCCCAGCATTTT. Its translation: CASSYLARGLQTYQPQHF. V and J are TRBV6-2 or TRBV6-3 and TRBJ1-5, with a tentative D call TRBD1 (6 bases). The V end lost 1 base, the J end lost 7 bases, and 23 bases lay between the germline ends. The CDR3 consists of 18 residues. CDR1 MNHEY and CDR2 SVGEGT come from the germline V gene.

This clonotype was picked up a small number of times. This chain links TRBV7-9 with TRBJ2-7; D is possibly TRBD2 (6 bases). This CDR3 spans 14 amino acids. V lost 8 bases, J lost 3 bases, and 17 bases lay in between. Germline V CDR1 and CDR2: SEHNR, FQNEAQ (reference sequence). This CDR3 reads CASANVGGFYEQYF. In DNA, the CDR3 is TGTGCCAGCGCCAACGTGGGGGGTTTCTACGAGCAGTACTTC.

This clonotype appeared a few times. J is TRBJ2-5 and V is TRBV28; possibly TRBD1 for D (7 bases). The CDR3 totals 15 residues. Trimming pared 5 bases from V and 1 base from J, leaving 14 bases between. The germline CDR1 and CDR2 sequences are MDHEN and SYDVKM. CDR3 nucleotide sequence: TGTGCCAGCAGTGAAGGAGGGACAGCCCAAGAGACCCAGTACTTC. Amino acids: CASSEGGTAQETQYF.

There are a few counts of this clonotype. The chain uses TRBV29-1 and TRBJ2-5; D ambiguous. V dropped 5 bases and J dropped 3 bases, with 13 bases sitting between them. The CDR3 sequence is 13 residues long. Germline CDR1 reads SQVTM; CDR2 reads ANQGSEA. For the CDR3, the DNA is TGCAGCGTTATGGGTCTGCCAGAAGAGACCCAGTACTTC. Translating gives CSVMGLPEETQYF.

The rearrangement uses TRBV9 and TRBJ2-3; 8 nucleotides line up with TRBD2. Trimming at V came to 3 bases and at J to 9 bases, leaving 12 bases not matched to a gene. This CDR3 region has 15 residues. CDR1 is SGDLS and CDR2 is YYNGEE in the germline V gene. DNA of the CDR3: TGTGCCAGCAGCGCCCGGGGGGGGCAGGTAGAGACGCAGTATTTT. This codes for CASSARGGQVETQYF.

This clonotype came up a few times. V and J are TRBV5-1 and TRBJ2-5; 9 bases agree with TRBD1. Germline CDR1 SGHRS, CDR2 YFSETQ. The J segment lost 5 bases and the V segment lost 4 bases, leaving 6 bases of the junction unmatched. The CDR3 loop spans 14 amino acids. The DNA of the CDR3 is TGCGCCAGCAGCATAGGACAGGGGTATGAGACCCAGTACTTC. It specifies CASSIGQGYETQYF.

Only a few counts were recorded for this clonotype. The chain recombines TRBV7-9 with TRBJ2-7, with D unresolved. V was trimmed by 1 base and J by 7 bases, leaving 20 bases between them. The CDR3 length is 16 residues. The germline V gene has CDR1 SEHNR and CDR2 FQNEAQ (reference sequence). CDR3 in DNA: TGTGCCAGCAGCTTAGTCGACCCTAGAGGTCCTGATGAGCAGTACTTC. This gives the protein CASSLVDPRGPDEQYF.

This clonotype was seen a few times. This chain connects TRBV20-1 to TRBJ2-5; unclear D gene. V was cut by 0 bases and J by 1 base, with 12 bases left in between. The CDR3 sequence is 15 residues long. The germline gives CDR1 DFQATT, CDR2 SNEGSKA (reference sequence). CDR3 sequence (DNA): TGCAGTGCTAGAGATCCATGGGCAGCCCAAGAGACCCAGTACTTC. Translation: CSARDPWAAQETQYF.

The chain is built from TRBV4-3 and TRBJ2-7; a weak D match, TRBD1 (6 bases). Looked up from germline, CDR1 is LGHNA and CDR2 is YSLEER. The CDR3 sequence is 15 residues long. Trimming left V 0 bases short and J 2 bases short, with 11 bases between. CDR3 sequence: CASSQEPQGAYEQYF. The CDR3 DNA reads TGCGCCAGCAGCCAAGAACCACAGGGAGCCTACGAGCAGTACTTC.

V is TRBV4-3 and J is TRBJ2-2, with 11 bases that match TRBD2. Germline V gene sequence: CDR1 LGHNA, CDR2 YSLEER. After removal of 2 bases from V and 7 bases from J, the junction contained 12 bases not matched to a gene. The CDR3 spans 18 residues. The CDR3 sequence is CASSQTGTSGDSGGELFF. The CDR3 bases are TGCGCCAGCAGCCAAACCGGGACTAGCGGAGATAGCGGCGGGGAGCTGTTTTTT.

The V gene is TRBV11-2, the J gene TRBJ2-5; TRBD1 is a possible D gene (6 bases). The length of the CDR3 is 18 residues. V was shortened by 2 bases and J by 4 bases, with 23 bases between the two germline ends. Germline V gives CDR1 SGHAT, CDR2 FQNNGV. The CDR3 sequence: CASSLRAPGLKGGETQYF. In nucleotides, the CDR3 is TGTGCCAGCAGCTTAAGGGCCCCGGGTCTAAAAGGGGGAGAGACCCAGTACTTC.

This clonotype was detected many times. V and J are TRBV20-1 and TRBJ2-5, with unresolved D. V was clipped by 5 bases and J by 7 bases, with 23 bases between them. The CDR3 is 15 amino acids. The V gene's germline CDR1 is DFQATT and CDR2 SNEGSKA (reference sequence). CDR3: CSAPETASGLGTQYF. The DNA for the CDR3 is TGCAGTGCTCCGGAGACCGCCTCTGGGTTAGGGACCCAGTACTTC.

This chain links TRBV10-3 with TRBJ2-6; no clear D. This CDR3 is 15 amino acids long. Looked up from germline, CDR1 is ENHRY and CDR2 is SYGVKD. Trimming stripped 6 bases from V and 0 bases from J, with 9 bases between. The CDR3 bases are TGTGCCATCAGGTCTGCAGGCTCTGGGGCCAACGTCCTGACTTTC. It codes for CAIRSAGSGANVLTF.

The chain combines TRBV5-5 with TRBJ2-7; 10 positions match TRBD2. Germline V gene data show CDR1 as SGHKS and CDR2 as YYEKEE (reference sequence). The CDR3 runs to 16 residues. V shed 2 bases and J 6 bases; nucleotides not matched to a gene: 11. Here the CDR3 DNA reads TGTGCCAGCAGCTTAGGTCCCGAACTAGCGGGGCCCGAGCAGTACTTC. Its protein is CASSLGPELAGPEQYF.

The gene calls are TRBV28 and TRBJ2-7; D may be TRBD2 (6 bases). CDR1 MDHEN and CDR2 SYDVKM come from the germline V gene. There are 16 residues in the CDR3. The germline V and J ends were trimmed by 4 bases and 2 bases, with 18 bases remaining between them. In DNA form, the CDR3 reads TGTGCCAGCAGTTCCTCGGGGGAAGGAGATACCTACGAGCAGTACTTC. Translating it yields CASSSSGEGDTYEQYF. The whole variable domain, filled in from reference TRBV28 and TRBJ2-7, reads DVKVTQSSRYLVKRTGEKVFLECVQDMDHENMFWYRQDPGLGLRLIYFSYDVKMKEKGDIPEGYSVSREKKERFSLILESASTNQTSMYLCASSSSGEGDTYEQYFGPGTRLTVT.